This T cell receptor beta chain originates from a study of cytomegalovirus exposure and HLA in healthy donors. The CDR3 runs to 13 residues. V gave up 6 bases and J gave up 0 bases, with 6 bases separating them. Germline CDR1 reads MDHEN; CDR2 reads SYDVKM. PCR employed 60 Vbeta and 13 Jbeta primers. Sequenced by immunoSEQ multiplex PCR; TCRdb stores in-frame clones only, minus some. The sample lists about 140,000 clones; roughly four fifths were seen once. The sequence was obtained from a man aged 18 to 30 in good health and CMV-seropositive. The material sequenced was PBMCs. The chain combines TRBV28 with TRBJ1-3, with D hard to call. CDR3 in DNA: TGTGCCAGCAGACTATACTCTGGAAACACCATATATTTT. Translation: CASRLYSGNTIYF. The whole variable domain, filled in from reference TRBV28 and TRBJ1-3, reads DVKVTQSSRYLVKRTGEKVFLECVQDMDHENMFWYRQDPGLGLRLIYFSYDVKMKEKGDIPEGYSVSREKKERFSLILESASTNQTSMYLCASRLYSGNTIYFGEGSWLTVV.